This TCR beta chain was recovered during a study of T-cell reconstitution after alpha-beta-depleted transplantation in children. Study-wide findings and caveats: Several hundred graft clones that had expanded were reportedly the source of alpha-beta T cells about two months after transplant.

TCRbeta library preparation incorporated unique molecular identifiers. TCRdb processed the PCR reads anew with MiXCR; each CDR3 protein has one entry. The table lists about 160,000 distinct CDR3 sequences, approximately 12% of them singletons, with roughly an eighth in the top ten. On this clonotype itself: Antigen unknown. This clone may be a read error of a much larger clone one base away.

Germline lookup yields CDR1 SGHRS and CDR2 YFSETQ. This CDR3 is built from 15 residues. The ends were cut back, 6 bases at V and 4 bases at J, with 19 bases in the middle. The sample in question was PBMCs, obtained before TCRalphabeta/CD19-depleted stem cell transplant. This TCR was recovered from a boy under 10 years old with acute myeloid leukemia, due to receive a stem cell transplant. The genes are TRBV5-1 and TRBJ1-1; tentative D call: TRBD1 (5 bases). The CDR3 spells CASTLRRGTLTEAFF. Written as DNA, the CDR3 is TGCGCCAGCACCCTGAGACGGGGGACCCTCACTGAAGCTTTCTTT.